The clone carrying this TCR beta chain was observed a handful of times. Antigen specificity is unknown. A much more abundant neighbour one base away suggests this may be a read error. Gene names are mouse gene names. The read stops 1 residue short of the end of the CDR3; the missing end is completed from the germline J gene. The same CDR3 also results from other DNA sequences found in this sample. Germline V gives CDR1 SNHLY, CDR2 FYNGKV (reference sequence). The CDR3 length is 17 residues. The trim removed 1 base at V and 2 bases at J, leaving 8 bases unmatched. Repertoires were generated with immunoSEQ multiplex PCR, while TCRdb's copy carries only in-frame clones and drops some. This sample has 2,000 to 2,500 clones; under 60% occur once, and the top ten carry about two fifths. The data belong to a study of tissue T cells after allogeneic stem cell transplantation. Whole-study results and caveats: The study did not identify alloreactive or antigen-specific tissue TCRs, and some clones might be persisting host cells. Across patients, clones rarely overlapped, yet motif clusters were shared tissue-specifically. Within patients, tissue anatomy strongly shaped TCR repertoire composition.

Time point noted: mouse harvest day 14 after allogeneic transplant. Tail vein injection delivered 10^7 T-cell-depleted bone marrow cells and 10^6 splenic CD5+ T cells. The rearrangement links TRBV3 to TRBJ2-3, with TRBD2 identical over 8 bases. This sequence was found in a female BALB/c mouse given C57BL/6 T cells with graft-versus-host disease after an allogeneic hematopoietic cell transplant. The material sequenced was liver tissue. CDR3 in amino acids: CASSLGGTGGPAETLYF. The sequenced CDR3 bases are TGTGCCAGCAGCTTAGGGGGGACGGGGGGGCCTGCAGAAACGCTGTAT.